The 22 T cell receptor beta chains listed next were all sequenced from one sample in a study of shared clonotypes between healthy human individuals. Measured with immunoSEQ multiplex PCR; TCRdb has only the in-frame clones, and not every one. The data contain some 2 million clones, 85% to 95% of them singletons. Sequencing was carried out using naive CD4+ T cells sorted from blood. The subset is: CD45RA+ positively selected. The receptors shown here come from a young man in good health.

The V call is TRBV6-5, the J call TRBJ2-7, with D possibly matching TRBD1 (5 bases). Germline V lookup: CDR1 MNHEY, CDR2 SVGAGI. CDR3 size: 14 residues. Between the trimmed V and J ends, which lost 2 bases and 6 bases, there was a span of 14 bases. The CDR3 DNA reads as TGTGCCAGCAGTTACGTTGGGCAGGGCGGCGAGCAGTACTTC. It encodes CASSYVGQGGEQYF.

This rearrangement joins TRBV5-1 to TRBJ2-2; D remains unclear. CDR1 and CDR2 from the germline V gene are SGHRS and YFSETQ. The V end lost 1 base, the J end lost 10 bases, and 20 bases lay between the germline ends. The CDR3 covers 16 residues. The CDR3 coding sequence is TGCGCCAGCAGCTTGTACGACGAAAACCCGGGTTCGGAGCTGTTTTTT. Translating it yields CASSLYDENPGSELFF.

Regarding this clone: A read error may account for a junction end that differs from germline. V and J are TRBV7-9 and TRBJ2-7, with D perhaps matching TRBD1 or TRBD2 (5 bases each). Germline V gives CDR1 SEHNR, CDR2 FQNEAQ (reference sequence). The CDR3 covers 12 residues. The CDR3 bases are TGTGCCAGCAGCCTAGCTTGGGGGGAGCAGTACTTC. It yields the protein CASSLAWGEQYF.

The gene calls are TRBV6-5 and TRBJ1-4, with D uncertain. The CDR3 consists of 15 residues. V lost 5 bases to trimming and J lost 5 bases, with 15 bases between them. The germline V gene has CDR1 MNHEY and CDR2 SVGAGI. DNA of the CDR3: TGTGCCAGCAGTGTAGTAGGCGCGGGGAATGAAAAACTGTTTTTT. Translating it yields CASSVVGAGNEKLFF.

The rearrangement uses TRBV19 and TRBJ1-2; TRBD1 aligns across 8 bases. Germline V gene lookup returns CDR1 LNHDA and CDR2 SQIVND (reference sequence). The CDR3 runs 15 residues. Trimming removed 3 bases from V and 0 bases from J; junction bases left unmatched: 3. The CDR3: CASSIQGAANYGYTF. The CDR3 DNA reads as TGTGCCAGTAGTATTCAGGGGGCCGCTAACTATGGCTACACCTTC.

V is TRBV5-4 and J is TRBJ2-6, with TRBD2 as a possible D gene (6 bases). The CDR3 spans 17 residues. The V end was cut by 3 bases, the J end by 1 base, with 14 bases between. Germline V gives CDR1 SGHNT, CDR2 YYREEE (reference sequence). CDR3 protein: CASSSTFRGSGANVLTF. CDR3 nucleotides: TGTGCCAGCAGCTCGACATTTCGGGGGTCTGGGGCCAACGTCCTGACTTTC.

The chain couples TRBV6-5 to TRBJ2-2, with a tentative D call TRBD1 (6 bases). From germline, CDR1 is MNHEY and CDR2 SVGAGI. The CDR3 has 14 amino acids. The V gene lost 6 bases and the J gene lost 1 base, with 9 bases spanning the gap. The CDR3 reads CASRLGGNTGELFF. CDR3 nucleotides: TGTGCCAGCAGGCTAGGGGGGAACACCGGGGAGCTGTTTTTT.

V is TRBV30 and J is TRBJ1-3, with D maybe TRBD1 (5 bases). The germline V and J ends were trimmed by 8 bases and 2 bases, with 13 bases remaining between them. Germline loops: CDR1 GTSNPN, CDR2 SVGIG (reference sequence). The CDR3 sequence is 13 residues long. The CDR3 coding sequence is TGTGCCCGTGGCGGGGGAGCTGGAAACACCATATATTTT. Translated, it gives CARGGGAGNTIYF.

This clone was recorded once. The rearrangement uses TRBV10-2 and TRBJ2-2, with a weak D call TRBD1 (7 bases). V was clipped by 6 bases and J by 4 bases, with 12 bases between them. Germline V gives CDR1 WSHSY, CDR2 SAAADI. This CDR3 spans 14 amino acids. The CDR3 nucleotides read TGCGCCAGCAGGGGGGGACAGATCACCGGGGAGCTGTTTTTT. Encoded protein: CASRGGQITGELFF.

The chain joins TRBV18 to TRBJ2-7; possibly TRBD2 for D (7 bases). Deletions cut 6 bases from V and 7 bases from J, with 19 bases between. The CDR3 covers 14 residues. Germline V gene lookup returns CDR1 KGHSH and CDR2 LQKENI. The CDR3 bases are TGTGCCAGCTCCCCTTCGTCGGGGGGCAGAGAGCAGTACTTC. Protein sequence: CASSPSSGGREQYF.

As regards this clone: The same CDR3 also results from other DNA sequences found in this sample. V usage is TRBV2 and J usage is TRBJ2-5; TRBD2 might be the D (5 bases). From germline, CDR1 is SNHLY and CDR2 FYNNEI. Trimming took 3 bases from V and 5 from J, leaving 7 bases between them. The CDR3 totals 12 residues. The CDR3 DNA is TGTGCCAGCAGTGAGGTAGCGGAGACCCAGTACTTC. Translation: CASSEVAETQYF.

The chain uses TRBV5-4 and TRBJ1-1; TRBD1 is a possible D gene (5 bases). Germline V lookup: CDR1 SGHNT, CDR2 YYREEE (reference sequence). V dropped 3 bases and J dropped 8 bases, with 17 bases sitting between them. The CDR3 is 14 amino acids. As DNA, the CDR3 is TGTGCCAGCAGCTCCGATGTGGGGGTTCGGGAAGCTTTCTTT. This sequence encodes CASSSDVGVREAFF.

The chain carries TRBV25-1 and TRBJ2-1; 8 bases are shared with TRBD1. With V trimmed by 2 bases and J by 6 bases, 3 bases remained unmatched. Germline assignment: CDR1 MGHDK and CDR2 SYGVNS. The CDR3 is 14 amino acids. This chain's CDR3 is CASSEAGGPNEQFF. Here the CDR3 DNA reads TGTGCCAGCAGTGAAGCAGGGGGCCCCAATGAGCAGTTCTTC. The whole variable domain, filled in from reference TRBV25-1 and TRBJ2-1, reads EADIYQTPRYLVIGTGKKITLECSQTMGHDKMYWYQQDPGMELHLIHYSYGVNSTEKGDLSSESTVSRIRTEHFPLTLESARPSHTSQYLCASSEAGGPNEQFFGPGTRLTVL.

This sequence joins TRBV5-1 and TRBJ2-3; 7 bases line up with TRBD1. The CDR3 length is 16 residues. CDR1 and CDR2 from the germline V gene are SGHRS and YFSETQ. V shed 0 bases, J shed 4 bases, and the junction held 8 bases outside the gene matches. CDR3 loop: CASSLETGYGPDTQYF. In DNA form, the CDR3 reads TGCGCCAGCAGCTTGGAGACAGGGTACGGACCAGATACGCAGTATTTT.

The chain recombines TRBV6-5 with TRBJ2-4; D unresolved. The CDR3 contains 15 residues. The germline V and J ends were trimmed by 5 bases and 1 base, with 12 bases remaining between them. Germline loops: CDR1 MNHEY, CDR2 SVGAGI. CDR3 coding DNA: TGTGCCAGCAGTACCACCACAGTGGCCAAAAACATTCAGTACTTC. This codes for CASSTTTVAKNIQYF.

As concerns this clone: One end of the junction does not line up with germline, which may come from a read error. The chain is built from TRBV7-7 and TRBJ2-7; 7 nucleotides line up with TRBD2. This CDR3 region has 13 residues. Germline loops: CDR1 SSHAT, CDR2 FNYEAQ (reference sequence). CDR3 protein: CASSFSRESGQYF. CDR3 DNA: TGTGCTAGCAGCTTCTCGCGGGAGTCGGGGCAGTACTTC.

V is TRBV18 and J is TRBJ1-4; D might be TRBD1 (5 bases). Germline loops: CDR1 KGHSH, CDR2 LQKENI. The CDR3 spans 15 residues. V gave up 2 bases and J gave up 5 bases, with 12 bases separating them. CDR3 in amino acids: CASSPNSGANEKLFF. CDR3 DNA: TGTGCCAGCTCACCAAACTCCGGGGCGAATGAAAAACTGTTTTTT.

This sequence joins TRBV9 and TRBJ1-6; TRBD1 might be the D (6 bases). The CDR3 runs 13 residues. The V gene's germline CDR1 is SGDLS and CDR2 YYNGEE. V was cut by 3 bases and J by 8 bases, with 9 bases left in between. This CDR3 reads CASSGEGDSPLHF. CDR3 in DNA: TGTGCCAGCAGCGGAGAGGGGGATTCACCCCTCCACTTT.

This clone was recorded once. The rearrangement joins TRBV18 to TRBJ1-1; D may be TRBD1 (5 bases). Germline V gives CDR1 KGHSH, CDR2 LQKENI. The CDR3 totals 14 residues. The V gene lost 1 base and the J gene lost 5 bases, with 11 bases spanning the gap. The CDR3 here is CASSPRGGTTEAFF. In DNA, the CDR3 is TGTGCCAGCTCACCACGGGGGGGAACGACTGAAGCTTTCTTT.

This chain joins TRBV10-3 and TRBJ2-3, with 7 bases fitting TRBD2. Germline V gives CDR1 ENHRY, CDR2 SYGVKD. Trimming cost V 11 bases and J 4 bases; bases outside gene matches: 9. The CDR3 length is 13 residues. The CDR3 loop reads CAAGGGPSDTQYF. Written as DNA, the CDR3 is TGTGCCGCCGGGGGAGGGCCGTCAGATACGCAGTATTTT.

The rearrangement joins TRBV5-1 to TRBJ2-7; 10 bases line up with TRBD2. This CDR3 is 15 amino acids long. The germline gives CDR1 SGHRS, CDR2 YFSETQ. The J segment lost 10 bases and the V segment lost 3 bases, leaving 13 bases of the junction unmatched. CDR3 nucleotides: TGCGCCAGCAGCTCTTCAGCGGGGGGGCAAGCTATCCAGTACTTC. Its translation is CASSSSAGGQAIQYF.

V is TRBV10-2 and J is TRBJ2-2; 8 positions agree with TRBD2. With V trimmed by 4 bases and J by 9 bases, 13 bases remained unmatched. Germline values: CDR1 WSHSY, CDR2 SAAADI. The CDR3 consists of 16 residues. CDR3 sequence (DNA): TGCGCCAGCAGTGGGGTAGCGGGACATACTATAAGGGAGCTGTTTTTT. This gives the protein CASSGVAGHTIRELFF.